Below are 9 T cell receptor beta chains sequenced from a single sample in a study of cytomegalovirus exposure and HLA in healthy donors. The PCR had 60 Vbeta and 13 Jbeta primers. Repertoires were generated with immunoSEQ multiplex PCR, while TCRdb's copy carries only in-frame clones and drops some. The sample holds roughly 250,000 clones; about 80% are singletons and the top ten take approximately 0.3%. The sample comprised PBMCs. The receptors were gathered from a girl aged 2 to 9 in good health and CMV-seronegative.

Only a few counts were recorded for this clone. The DNA for the CDR3 is TGTGCCAGCAGTTACTCAAGCGGGGGGTCCATCTACGAGCAGTACTTC. It specifies CASSYSSGGSIYEQYF. The gene calls are TRBV6-6 and TRBJ2-7, with 9 bases fitting TRBD2. The J segment lost 3 bases and the V segment lost 0 bases, leaving 6 bases of the junction unmatched. Germline V gives CDR1 MNHNY, CDR2 SVGAGI (reference sequence). The CDR3 has 16 amino acids.

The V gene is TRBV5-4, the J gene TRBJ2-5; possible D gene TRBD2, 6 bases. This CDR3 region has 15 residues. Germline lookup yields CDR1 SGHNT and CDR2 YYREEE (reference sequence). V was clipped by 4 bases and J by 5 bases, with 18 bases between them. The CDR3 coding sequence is TGTGCCAGCAGCCTCCGGACTACCGCGGGGGAGACCCAGTACTTC. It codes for CASSLRTTAGETQYF.

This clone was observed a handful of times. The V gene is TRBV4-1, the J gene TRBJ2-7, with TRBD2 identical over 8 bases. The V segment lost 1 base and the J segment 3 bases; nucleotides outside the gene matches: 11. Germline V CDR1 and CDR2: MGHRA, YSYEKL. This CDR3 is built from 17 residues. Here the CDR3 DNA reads TGCGCCAGCAGCCAAGTCTCCGGAGGGCTAGCGGGCTACGAGCAGTACTTC. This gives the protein CASSQVSGGLAGYEQYF.

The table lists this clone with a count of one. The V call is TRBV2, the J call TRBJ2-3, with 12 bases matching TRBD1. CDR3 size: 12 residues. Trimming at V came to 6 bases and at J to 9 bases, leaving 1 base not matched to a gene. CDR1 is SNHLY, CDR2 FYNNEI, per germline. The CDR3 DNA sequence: TGTGCCAGCAGGGGGACAGGGGGCACGCAGTATTTT. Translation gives CASRGTGGTQYF.

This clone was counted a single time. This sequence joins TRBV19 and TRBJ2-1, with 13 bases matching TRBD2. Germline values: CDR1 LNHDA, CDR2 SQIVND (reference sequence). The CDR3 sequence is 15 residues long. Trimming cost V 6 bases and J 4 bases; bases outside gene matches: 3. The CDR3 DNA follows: TGTGCCAGTAGGATACTAGCGGGGGGGTACAATGAGCAGTTCTTC. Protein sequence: CASRILAGGYNEQFF.

CDR3 coding DNA: TGTGCCACGGCCCTAGCGCCCGAGGGCGAGCAGTACTTC. Translating it yields CATALAPEGEQYF. This chain joins TRBV13 and TRBJ2-7, with D possibly matching TRBD2 (6 bases). Germline V gene lookup returns CDR1 PRHDT and CDR2 FYEKMQ (reference sequence). The CDR3 spans 13 residues. V lost 10 bases to trimming and J lost 6 bases, with 19 bases between them.

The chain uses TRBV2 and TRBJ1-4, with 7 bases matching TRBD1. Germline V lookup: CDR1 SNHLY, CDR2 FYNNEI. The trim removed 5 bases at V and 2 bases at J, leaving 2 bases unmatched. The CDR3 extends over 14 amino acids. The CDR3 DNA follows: TGTGCCAGCAGTCAACAGGGGACTAATGAAAAACTGTTTTTT. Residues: CASSQQGTNEKLFF.

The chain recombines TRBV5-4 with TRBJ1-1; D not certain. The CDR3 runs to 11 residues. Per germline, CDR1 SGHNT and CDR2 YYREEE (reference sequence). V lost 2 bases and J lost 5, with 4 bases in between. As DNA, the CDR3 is TGTGCCAGCAGCTTTAGTACTGAAGCTTTCTTT. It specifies CASSFSTEAFF. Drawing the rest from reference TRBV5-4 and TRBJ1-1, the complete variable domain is ETGVTQSPTHLIKTRGQQVTLRCSSQSGHNTVSWYQQALGQGPQFIFQYYREEENGRGNFPPRFSGLQFPNYSSELNVNALELDDSALYLCASSFSTEAFFGQGTRLTVV.

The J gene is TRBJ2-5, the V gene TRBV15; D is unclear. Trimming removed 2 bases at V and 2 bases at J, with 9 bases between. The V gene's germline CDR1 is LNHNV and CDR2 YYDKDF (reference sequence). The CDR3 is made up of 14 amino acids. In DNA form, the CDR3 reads TGTGCCACCAGCAGACCTAGGTGGCAAGAGACCCAGTACTTC. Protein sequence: CATSRPRWQETQYF.